This TCR beta chain was sequenced for a study of T cell responses to AZD1222 COVID-19 vaccine. Study results and limitations: A rise in Spike-specific TCR breadth and depth followed two AZD1222 doses.

Germline V gene data show CDR1 as SGHTA and CDR2 as FQGNSA. Trimming took 4 bases from V and 0 from J, leaving 6 bases between them. CDR3 length equals 14 residues. As to this clone: Its cognate antigen is unknown.

Produced via immunoSEQ multiplex PCR; TCRdb's table is partial and in-frame only. Of 170,000 or so clones in the sample, around 87% were seen once. This sequence originates from an adult in good health. The chain joins TRBV7-2 to TRBJ1-4, with D unresolved. Material: peripheral blood, obtained on day 0 of AZD1222 vaccination. DNA for the CDR3: TGTGCCAGCAGCTACAGAGCAACTAATGAAAAACTGTTTTTT. Translated: CASSYRATNEKLFF.